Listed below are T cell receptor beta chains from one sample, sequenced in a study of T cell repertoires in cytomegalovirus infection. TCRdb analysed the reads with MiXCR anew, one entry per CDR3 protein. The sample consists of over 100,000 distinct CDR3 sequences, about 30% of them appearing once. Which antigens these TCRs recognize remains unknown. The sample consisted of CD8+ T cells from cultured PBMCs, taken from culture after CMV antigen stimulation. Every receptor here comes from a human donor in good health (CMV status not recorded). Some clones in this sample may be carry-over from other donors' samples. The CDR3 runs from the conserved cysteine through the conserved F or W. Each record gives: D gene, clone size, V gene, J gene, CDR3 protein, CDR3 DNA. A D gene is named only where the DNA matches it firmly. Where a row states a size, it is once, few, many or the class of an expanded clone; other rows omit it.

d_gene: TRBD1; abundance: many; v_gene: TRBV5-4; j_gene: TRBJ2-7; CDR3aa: CASSFPTGGIYEQYF; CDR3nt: TGTGCCAGCAGCTTCCCGACAGGGGGGATCTACGAGCAGTACTTC
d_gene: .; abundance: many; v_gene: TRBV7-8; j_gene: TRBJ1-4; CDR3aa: CASSLVVGRFDLNEKLFF; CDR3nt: TGTGCCAGCAGCTTAGTGGTGGGCCGCTTTGACCTAAATGAAAAACTGTTTTTT
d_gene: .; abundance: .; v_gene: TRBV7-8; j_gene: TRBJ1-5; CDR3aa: CASSLYGTSSNQPQHF; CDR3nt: TGTGCCAGCAGCTTATATGGGACTTCAAGCAATCAGCCCCAGCATTTT
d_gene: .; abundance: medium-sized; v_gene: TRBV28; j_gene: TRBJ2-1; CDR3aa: CASRHIIGVHEQFF; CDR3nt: TGTGCCAGCAGACATATTATTGGGGTCCATGAGCAGTTCTTC
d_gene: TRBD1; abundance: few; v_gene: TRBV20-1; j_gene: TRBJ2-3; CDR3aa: CSARTGGRKYF; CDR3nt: TGCAGTGCCAGGACAGGGGGAAGGAAGTATTTT
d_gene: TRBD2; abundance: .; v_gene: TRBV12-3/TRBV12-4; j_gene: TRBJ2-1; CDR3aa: CASSFLAGGEQFF; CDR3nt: TGTGCCAGCAGTTTTCTAGCGGGGGGTGAGCAGTTCTTC
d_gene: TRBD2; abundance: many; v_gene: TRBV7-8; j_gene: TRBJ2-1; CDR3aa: CASSAPEGAGILDEQFF; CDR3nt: TGTGCCAGCAGCGCTCCGGAGGGAGCGGGGATTCTCGATGAGCAGTTCTTC
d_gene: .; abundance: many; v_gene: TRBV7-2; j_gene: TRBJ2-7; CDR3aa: CASSSPQGFYEQYF; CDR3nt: TGTGCCAGCAGCTCACCCCAGGGATTCTACGAGCAGTACTTC
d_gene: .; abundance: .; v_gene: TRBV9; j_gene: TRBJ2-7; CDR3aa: CASSVGGNVYEQYF; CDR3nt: TGTGCCAGCAGCGTAGGGGGTAACGTCTACGAGCAGTACTTC
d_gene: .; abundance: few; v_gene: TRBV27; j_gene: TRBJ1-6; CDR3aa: CASSQTTPYNSPLHF; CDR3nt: TGTGCCAGCAGTCAGACGACCCCGTATAATTCACCCCTCCACTTT
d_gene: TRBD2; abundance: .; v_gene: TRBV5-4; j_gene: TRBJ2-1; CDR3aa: CASSLGLSGGGWNEQFF; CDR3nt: TGTGCCAGCAGCTTGGGGCTTAGCGGGGGGGGTTGGAATGAGCAGTTCTTC
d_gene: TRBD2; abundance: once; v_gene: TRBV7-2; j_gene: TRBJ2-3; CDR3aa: CASSPRGGRYTDTQYF; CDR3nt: TGTGCCAGCAGCCCCCGGGGGGGCCGATACACAGATACGCAGTATTTT
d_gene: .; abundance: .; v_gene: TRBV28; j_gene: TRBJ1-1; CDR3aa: CASTPEGLNTEAFF; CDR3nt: TGTGCCAGCACCCCGGAGGGACTGAACACTGAAGCTTTCTTT
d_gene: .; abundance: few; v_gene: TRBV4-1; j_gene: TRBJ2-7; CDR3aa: CASSQERLPREQYF; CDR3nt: TGCGCCAGCAGCCAAGAGAGGCTACCACGGGAGCAGTACTTC
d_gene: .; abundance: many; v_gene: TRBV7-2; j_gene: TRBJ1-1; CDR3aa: CASSPLGGGITEAFF; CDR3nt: TGTGCCAGCAGTCCCCTGGGCGGTGGCATCACTGAAGCTTTCTTT
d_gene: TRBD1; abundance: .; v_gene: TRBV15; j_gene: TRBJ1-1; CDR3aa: CATSKGQGLSTEAFF; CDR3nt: TGTGCCACCAGCAAAGGACAGGGGTTGAGCACTGAAGCTTTCTTT
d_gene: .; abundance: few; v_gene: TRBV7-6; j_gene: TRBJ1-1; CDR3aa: CASSSGFGGTEAFF; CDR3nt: TGTGCCAGCAGCTCAGGCTTCGGGGGCACTGAAGCTTTCTTT